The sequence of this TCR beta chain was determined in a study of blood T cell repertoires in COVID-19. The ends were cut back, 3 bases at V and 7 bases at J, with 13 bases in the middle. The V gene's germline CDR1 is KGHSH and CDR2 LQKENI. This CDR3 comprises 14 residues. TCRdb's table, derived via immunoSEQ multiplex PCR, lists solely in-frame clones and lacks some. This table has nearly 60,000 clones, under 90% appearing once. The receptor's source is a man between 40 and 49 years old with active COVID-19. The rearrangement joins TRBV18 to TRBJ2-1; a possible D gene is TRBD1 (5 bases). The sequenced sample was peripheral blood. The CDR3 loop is CASSPLKQGNEQFF. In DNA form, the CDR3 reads TGTGCCAGCTCACCCCTCAAGCAGGGTAATGAGCAGTTCTTC.